This T cell receptor beta chain derives from a study of OX40 agonist ivuxolimab in advanced cancers. Whole-study context: Earlier treatment with anti-PD-1, anti-PD-L1 or anti-CTLA-4 was permitted, and roughly 40% had received some. Study results and limitations: Low levels of normalized T-cell clonal expansion also appeared in some nonresponders. The mean number of expanded clones was higher in CD8+ T cells than in CD4+.

This CDR3 contains 16 residues. The V and J ends lost 4 bases and 4 bases respectively, with 18 bases between them. CDR1 is SGHRS, CDR2 YFSETQ, per germline. Clones were sequenced by immunoSEQ multiplex PCR, and TCRdb holds only the in-frame ones, with some missing. In the table there are 50,000 to 65,000 clones, about 90% of which are singletons. Note on this clone: No antigen is known for it.

The input for sequencing was CD4+ or CD8+ T cells sorted from blood, taken in a trial of the OX40 agonist ivuxolimab. The chain uses TRBV5-1 and TRBJ2-1; D possibly corresponds to TRBD1 (6 bases). The TCR was taken from an adult with an advanced solid tumor such as melanoma, head and neck, liver or kidney cancer. The CDR3 nucleotides are TGCGCCAGCAGCACGGCCACAGGGCTCCTTTACAATGAGCAGTTCTTC. This encodes CASSTATGLLYNEQFF. Full variable domain (outside the CDR3, taken from reference TRBV5-1 and TRBJ2-1): KAGVTQTPRYLIKTRGQQVTLSCSPISGHRSVSWYQQTPGQGLQFLFEYFSETQRNKGNFPGRFSGRQFSNSRSEMNVSTLELGDSALYLCASSTATGLLYNEQFFGPGTRLTVL.